This T cell receptor beta chain appears in the sequencing data of a study of T-cell reconstitution after alpha-beta-depleted transplantation in children (dated by TCRdb to 2016 to 2018). Broadly, across the study: The study quantitatively tracked T-cell immune reconstitution after TCRalphabeta/CD19-depleted allogeneic hematopoietic cell transplantation in children using TCR repertoire profiling. Overall results and qualifications from the work: Over the following months the frequencies of hyperexpanded clones went down, and after one year T-cell counts and TCRbeta diversity were mostly credited to newly produced T cells. In some patients, high TCRbeta diversity at day 60 was attributed to recipient T cells and intrathymic progenitors that had survived conditioning. Apparently early alphabetaT-cell count recovery about two months after transplant reportedly relied on only several hundred rapidly expanded clones derived from non-depleted graft cells.

For this clonotype: It lacks a known antigen. Base qualities are not provided; no much larger clone lies one nucleotide away.

Library preparation was by PCR. Sequencing used an Illumina HiSeq 2500. To normalize quantification of the TCRbeta repertoire, the TCR libraries were built with molecular barcoding that relied on unique molecular identifiers. Through fastp at Q25 and MiXCR, TCRdb rebuilt clones from the public reads, retaining in-frame beta chains. Identical CDR3 protein sequences are pooled into one entry, listed with their most common genes and DNA. Within this sample are fewer than 250,000 distinct CDR3 sequences, with approximately 15% of them counted one time only. The leading ten clones occupy around 45% of the sample. Including cysteine and phenylalanine, the CDR3 has 16 amino acids. Only CDR3 DNA is held: 48 bases, read in frame from base 1. CDR1 and CDR2 were assigned from the germline V gene as SGHVS and FQNEAQ. The germline V and J ends show losses of 7 bases and 1 base respectively, and no gene match explains 6 bases of the junction.

The meaning of the sample's treatment or condition label: allogeneic hematopoietic cell transplantation with graft depleted of TCRalphabeta T cells and CD19 B cells. The children who served as transplant recipients had been given grafts of TCRalphabeta/CD19-depleted allogeneic hematopoietic cells. Rearrangement joined TRBV7-8 to TRBJ2-5; 13 bases in the middle match TRBD2. This specimen was PBMCs, mostly from graft donor cells, taken 360 days after TCRalphabeta/CD19-depleted stem cell transplant. The TCR originated in a male patient aged 2-10 years who had a stem cell transplant for acute lymphoblastic leukemia, so the T cells may come from the graft donor. The nucleotide sequence reads TGTGCCAGCAAGGGGACTAGCGGGATAGTCCAAGAGACCCAGTACTTC. Its coded protein is CASKGTSGIVQETQYF.